These 22 T cell receptor beta chains originate from one sample sequenced in a study of T cell repertoires in aging, cancer and after chemotherapy. Peripheral blood genomic DNA, not sorted cells or RNA, was the template. Rearranged V-D-J TRB sequences were amplified with a mixed TRB-A/B primer pool. A single record per CDR3 protein comes from TCRdb applying MiXCR to the multiplex PCR reads. The table includes 2,500 to 3,000 distinct CDR3 sequences, 59% detected once. Sequencing was done on a sample of blood. The source is a human donor with a blood cancer.

The rearrangement links TRBV7-6 to TRBJ2-1; TRBD1 matches 12 bases. V was pared by 4 bases and J by 9 bases, with 10 bases of the junction left unmatched. There are 16 residues in the CDR3. The germline gives CDR1 SGHVS, CDR2 FNYEAQ. The CDR3 sequence: CASSSRRGQGAGEQFF. DNA for the CDR3: TGTGCCAGCAGCTCCCGTCGGGGACAGGGGGCCGGTGAGCAGTTCTTC.

This clonotype was seen a few times. The V and J genes are TRBV6-5 and TRBJ2-3; TRBD1 might be the D (6 bases). With 0 bases removed from V and 6 bases from J, the gap between germline ends came to 19 bases. Germline V gives CDR1 MNHEY, CDR2 SVGAGI. The CDR3 runs 17 residues. Written as DNA, the CDR3 is TGTGCCAGCAGTTACTCGAGCGTGGACGCCACAGGGGATACGCAGTATTTT. It specifies CASSYSSVDATGDTQYF.

In this sample, this clonotype turned up a few times. The junction and the germline gene differ at one end; a read error may be behind it. The chain joins TRBV11-1 to TRBJ2-4; D is unclear. This CDR3 contains 13 residues. Looked up from germline, CDR1 is SGHAT and CDR2 is FQDESV (reference sequence). The CDR3 region is CASSLSANNIQYF. DNA of the CDR3: TGTGCCAGCAGCTTATCGGCCAATAACATTCAATACTTC.

The chain is built from TRBV12-3 or TRBV12-4 and TRBJ1-2; the match to TRBD1 covers 7 bases. The CDR3 spans 13 residues. The junction had 8 bases not matched to a gene; V was cut back by 5 bases and J by 8 bases. The CDR3: CASSALTGIGYTF. CDR3 bases: TGTGCCAGCAGTGCCTTGACAGGGATCGGCTACACCTTC.

The chain recombines TRBV30 with TRBJ1-2; 10 positions agree with TRBD1. The CDR3 has 13 amino acids. CDR1 is GTSNPN and CDR2 is SVGIG in the germline V gene (reference sequence). CDR3 bases: TGTGCTTGCTCGGGACAGGGGTTCTATGGCTACACCTTC. Translating gives CACSGQGFYGYTF.

The rearrangement links TRBV11-1 to TRBJ1-4; 9 nucleotides line up with TRBD1. Germline lookup yields CDR1 SGHAT and CDR2 FQDESV (reference sequence). After removal of 4 bases from V and 6 bases from J, the junction contained 6 bases not matched to a gene. The CDR3 loop spans 15 amino acids. CDR3 residues: CASSSYRTGDEKLFF. Here the CDR3 DNA reads TGTGCCAGCAGCTCTTACAGGACAGGGGATGAAAAACTGTTTTTT.

This clonotype was seen only a few times. The V and J genes are TRBV30 and TRBJ2-7; 8 bases are a match to TRBD1. In germline, CDR1 is GTSNPN, CDR2 SVGIG (reference sequence). Trimming took 8 bases from V and 1 from J; bases not matched to a gene: 10. This CDR3 contains 14 residues. CDR3 residues: CAGVTTGASYEQYF. The CDR3 region has the DNA TGTGCCGGAGTTACGACAGGGGCTTCCTACGAGCAGTACTTC.

The table lists this clonotype with a few counts. This rearrangement joins TRBV20-1 to TRBJ2-3, with D unclear. The CDR3 is 14 residues long. Trimming removed 1 base from V and 2 bases from J, with 10 bases in between. Germline lookup yields CDR1 DFQATT and CDR2 SNEGSKA (reference sequence). The CDR3 coding sequence is TGCAGTGCTAGAGGTGATAGGTCCACAGATACGCAGTATTTT. Amino acid sequence: CSARGDRSTDTQYF.

The chain employs TRBV7-2 and TRBJ2-6; D call uncertain. V lost 3 bases, J lost 2 bases, and 11 bases lay in between. This CDR3 has 16 residues. CDR1 is SGHTA, CDR2 FQGNSA, per germline. CDR3 nucleotides: TGTGCCAGCAGCTTGGAATCGGCTACTGGGGCCAACGTCCTGACTTTC. Protein: CASSLESATGANVLTF.

This chain links TRBV6-2 or TRBV6-3 with TRBJ2-1, with 8 bases aligning to TRBD1. Germline CDR1 is MNHEY and CDR2 is SVGEGT. Losses at the gene ends were 6 bases for V and 8 bases for J; bases not matched to a gene: 9. CDR3 length: 14 residues. DNA of the CDR3: TGTGCCAGCAGCGACTCGACAGGGGCCGATGAGCAGTTCTTC. Encoded protein: CASSDSTGADEQFF.

The J gene is TRBJ1-1, the V gene TRBV6-5; D is possibly TRBD1 (6 bases). The germline V gene has CDR1 MNHEY and CDR2 SVGAGI. The CDR3 is 15 amino acids. Trimming removed 4 bases from V and 4 bases from J, with 16 bases in between. This CDR3 reads CASSFTGTVSTEAFF. The CDR3 nucleotides are TGTGCCAGCAGTTTTACAGGGACCGTGAGCACTGAAGCTTTCTTT.

The rearrangement joins TRBV5-6 to TRBJ2-3; 7 positions agree with TRBD2. CDR3 length: 16 residues. Per the germline V gene, CDR1 is SGHDT and CDR2 is YYEEEE. After removal of 1 base from V and 1 base from J, the junction contained 6 bases not matched to a gene. The CDR3: CASSLLPGGGTDTQYF. The CDR3 DNA reads as TGTGCCAGCAGCTTGCTACCGGGAGGCGGCACAGATACGCAGTATTTT.

The chain is built from TRBV5-6 and TRBJ2-1; D gene unclear. V shed 0 bases and J shed 6 bases, with 16 bases lying between them. The CDR3 totals 16 residues. CDR1 is SGHDT and CDR2 is YYEEEE in the germline V gene. CDR3 in amino acids: CASSLGLGTAVNEQFF. The CDR3 DNA sequence: TGTGCCAGCAGCTTGGGTTTAGGTACAGCAGTCAATGAGCAGTTCTTC.

This clonotype was detected only a few times. The gene calls are TRBV6-5 and TRBJ1-2; TRBD1 is a possible D gene (5 bases). Trimming removed 4 bases from V and 8 bases from J, with 14 bases in between. There are 13 residues in the CDR3. Germline values: CDR1 MNHEY, CDR2 SVGAGI. This CDR3 is CASSSGGGRGYTF. The DNA of the CDR3 is TGTGCCAGCAGTTCCGGCGGGGGTCGAGGCTACACCTTC.

This sequence joins TRBV5-5 and TRBJ2-1; D perhaps matches TRBD2 (5 bases). Germline CDR1 and CDR2: SGHKS and YYEKEE (reference sequence). The CDR3 has 16 amino acids. Trimming removed 5 bases at V and 2 bases at J, with 17 bases between. CDR3 in DNA: TGTGCCAGCAGTTCGTCCTGGCGGGCTCCCTACAATGAGCAGTTCTTC. Translation: CASSSSWRAPYNEQFF.

J is TRBJ1-6 and V is TRBV10-3; D unclear. V was cut by 4 bases and J by 4 bases, with 8 bases left in between. In germline, CDR1 is ENHRY, CDR2 SYGVKD. The CDR3 is made up of 14 amino acids. Here the CDR3 reads CAISATAYNSPLHF. The CDR3 bases are TGTGCCATCAGTGCTACCGCTTATAATTCACCCCTCCACTTT.

The CDR3 DNA reads as TGTGCCAGCAGCCCAGAGGGACAGAACTATGGCTACACCTTC. Amino acid sequence: CASSPEGQNYGYTF. The chain combines TRBV12-3 or TRBV12-4 with TRBJ1-2; 7 bases match TRBD1. Unmatched junction bases numbered 6, after V lost 6 bases and J lost 2 bases. CDR3 size: 14 residues.

The chain links TRBV6-5 to TRBJ1-2; D might be TRBD1 (5 bases). CDR3 length: 16 residues. The V and J ends lost 4 bases and 4 bases respectively, with 19 bases between them. Germline lookup yields CDR1 MNHEY and CDR2 SVGAGI. CDR3 residues: CASSLGGTPSPYGYTF. CDR3 DNA: TGTGCCAGCAGTTTGGGCGGGACTCCCAGCCCCTATGGCTACACCTTC.

V gene TRBV11-1 combines with J gene TRBJ2-7; 7 positions agree with TRBD1. The CDR3 totals 15 residues. Germline lookup yields CDR1 SGHAT and CDR2 FQDESV (reference sequence). After removal of 3 bases from V and 5 bases from J, the junction contained 10 bases not matched to a gene. CDR3 sequence reads: CASSFPGTVVHEQYF. DNA for the CDR3: TGTGCCAGCAGCTTCCCCGGGACAGTGGTGCACGAGCAGTACTTC.

Remarks on this clonotype: Compared with germline, one end of the junction differs, possibly owing to a read error. The J gene is TRBJ2-5, the V gene TRBV6-1; 11 bases are a match to TRBD2. This CDR3 comprises 13 residues. Germline V gives CDR1 MNHNS, CDR2 SASEGT. CDR3 protein: CVSGTSGEETQYF. In nucleotides, the CDR3 is TGTGTCAGCGGGACTAGCGGAGAAGAGACCCAGTACTTC.

The CDR3 sequence: CAWSVRARGFQYF. CDR3 bases: TGTGCCTGGAGTGTACGAGCCCGGGGATTCCAGTACTTC. The chain links TRBV30 to TRBJ2-4; a possible D gene is TRBD2 (5 bases). Germline V lookup: CDR1 GTSNPN, CDR2 SVGIG (reference sequence). The CDR3 is 13 amino acids. V was shortened by 0 bases and J by 13 bases, with 16 bases between the two germline ends.

This chain joins TRBV12-3 or TRBV12-4 and TRBJ2-1; no reliable D call. The length of the CDR3 is 14 residues. Trimming removed 0 bases at V and 2 bases at J, with 5 bases between. Here the CDR3 reads CASSLAQAYNEQFF. Here the CDR3 DNA reads TGTGCCAGCAGTTTAGCCCAGGCCTACAATGAGCAGTTCTTC.